One TCR beta chain is described in this entry. The antigen is not known. These data belong to a study of T cell responses to AZD1222 COVID-19 vaccine. Study-wide results and caveats: Spike was spanned by vaccine-associated CD4 TCRs, which were dominant at 160-218 and 743-854. Repertoire sampling happened only post peak T cell response. Seropositive status at baseline applied to only 6 or 7 AZD1222 recipients.

Sequencing was performed with immunoSEQ multiplex PCR; in TCRdb, only in-frame clones are kept and a portion is missing. Here the sample spans 80,000 to 95,000 clones, 92% being singletons. Deletions cut 0 bases from V and 3 bases from J, with 5 bases between. CDR1 is MNHEY and CDR2 is SMNVEV in the germline V gene (reference sequence). CDR3 length: 13 residues. The TCR comes from an adult in good health. This sequence joins TRBV27 and TRBJ1-1; no firm D call. Sample: peripheral blood, taken on day 0 of AZD1222 vaccination. CDR3 sequence reads: CASSLSMDTEAFF. Written as DNA, the CDR3 is TGTGCCAGCAGTTTATCAATGGACACTGAAGCTTTCTTT.